This is a list of T cell receptor beta chains from one sample in a study of neurological immune-mediated disorders. Via MiXCR, TCRdb re-called the 5' RACE reads, giving one row per CDR3 protein. The data hold approximately 70,000 distinct CDR3 sequences, with approximately 10% observed a single time. Sequenced material: PBMCs. The receptors were gathered from a man aged 25 to 45 in good health. CDR3s include the opening cysteine and the closing phenylalanine or tryptophan. A D gene is named only where the DNA matches it firmly. Some rows have no size entry. The others give once, few or many, or a class for an expanded clone.

15	TRBJ2-6	many	.	TRBV29-1	CSVPSGQFGANVLTF	TGCAGCGTCCCCTCAGGGCAGTTTGGGGCCAACGTCCTGACTTTC
13	TRBJ2-4	many	TRBD1	TRBV6-6	CASSVGQGNIQYF	TGTGCCAGCAGTGTTGGACAGGGAAACATTCAGTACTTC
15	TRBJ2-1	.	TRBD2	TRBV7-7	CVSSLTSGRGDEQFF	TGTGTCAGCAGCTTAACTAGCGGGAGGGGAGACGAGCAGTTCTTC
11	TRBJ2-1	many	TRBD2	TRBV29-1	CSGRGGNEQFF	TGCAGCGGGCGGGGGGGGAATGAGCAGTTCTTC
15	TRBJ2-5	.	TRBD2	TRBV5-5	CASSLGLAGGETQYF	TGTGCCAGCAGTCTTGGACTAGCGGGCGGTGAGACCCAGTACTTC
12	TRBJ2-3	many	.	TRBV30	CAWSVVGGTQYF	TGTGCCTGGAGTGTAGTGGGAGGTACGCAGTATTTT
13	TRBJ2-7	few	.	TRBV2	CASSEAGDYEQYF	TGTGCCAGCAGTGAAGCGGGGGATTACGAGCAGTACTTC
16	TRBJ2-1	many	.	TRBV6-2/TRBV6-3	CASSYSGGPSYNEQFF	TGTGCCAGCAGTTACTCGGGCGGTCCCTCCTACAATGAGCAGTTCTTC
15	TRBJ2-2	many	.	TRBV7-6	CASSLAQYYTGELFF	TGTGCCAGCAGCTTAGCGCAGTACTACACCGGGGAGCTGTTTTTT
16	TRBJ2-6	.	.	TRBV4-2	CASSTLAVRGANVLTF	TGTGCCAGCAGCACCTTAGCGGTCCGCGGGGCCAACGTCCTGACTTTC
18	TRBJ2-3	many	TRBD2	TRBV25-1	CASSAERGGTSGLYTQYF	TGTGCCAGCAGTGCAGAACGGGGCGGGACTAGCGGCTTGTATACGCAGTATTTT
15	TRBJ2-3	many	TRBD1	TRBV10-1	CASSEGQGSIDTQYF	TGCGCCAGCAGTGAGGGACAGGGATCGATTGATACGCAGTATTTT
11	TRBJ1-3	many	.	TRBV7-2	CASSFYGTGHF	TGTGCCAGCAGTTTTTACGGGACGGGACATTTT
14	TRBJ2-1	many	TRBD2	TRBV3-1	CASSPGLAGTEQFF	TGTGCCAGCAGCCCGGGACTAGCGGGAACTGAGCAGTTCTTC
13	TRBJ2-5	few	.	TRBV12-3/TRBV12-4	CASRFTGRETQYF	TGTGCCAGCCGGTTTACAGGGAGGGAGACCCAGTACTTC
15	TRBJ2-5	many	TRBD1	TRBV4-1	CASSQSDRGRETQYF	TGCGCCAGCAGCCAGTCGGACAGGGGGCGTGAGACCCAGTACTTC
14	TRBJ2-3	.	TRBD1	TRBV7-2	CASSQGQSSDTQYF	TGTGCCAGCAGCCAGGGACAGAGCTCAGATACGCAGTATTTT
12	TRBJ1-2	few	.	TRBV3-1	CASSQVNYGYTF	TGTGCCAGCAGCCAAGTTAACTATGGCTACACCTTC
14	TRBJ1-1	many	TRBD1	TRBV5-1	CASSFSDRDTEAFF	TGCGCCAGCAGCTTCTCCGACAGGGACACTGAAGCTTTCTTT
16	TRBJ2-1	many	TRBD1	TRBV28	CASSFLGTGDFNEQFF	TGTGCCAGCAGTTTCTTGGGTACAGGGGATTTCAATGAGCAGTTCTTC
14	TRBJ2-3	.	TRBD1	TRBV10-2	CASSGQGYTDTQYF	TGCGCCAGCAGCGGACAGGGCTACACAGATACGCAGTATTTT
16	TRBJ2-7	many	TRBD2	TRBV29-1	CSVEDRETSGSYEQYF	TGCAGCGTTGAAGATCGGGAAACTAGCGGGAGCTACGAGCAGTACTTC
17	TRBJ2-1	many	TRBD1	TRBV7-9	CASSREPGQGGYNEQFF	TGTGCCAGCAGTCGAGAACCGGGACAGGGAGGGTACAATGAGCAGTTCTTC
15	TRBJ2-7	.	TRBD1	TRBV28	CASSPWTGTLYEQYF	TGTGCCAGCAGCCCTTGGACAGGGACTTTATACGAGCAGTACTTC
13	TRBJ2-1	few	TRBD2	TRBV20-1	CSARPSGVVGQFF	TGCAGTGCTAGGCCTAGCGGGGTAGTAGGGCAGTTCTTC
14	TRBJ2-3	.	.	TRBV20-1	CSARDRVFKDTQYF	TGCAGTGCTAGAGATAGGGTGTTCAAAGATACGCAGTATTTT
13	TRBJ2-7	many	TRBD1	TRBV7-2	CASSLRQGSEQYF	TGTGCCAGCAGCCTCCGACAGGGTTCCGAGCAGTACTTC
17	TRBJ2-7	many	TRBD1	TRBV6-5	CASSHYNLRDRGHEQYF	TGTGCCAGCAGCCATTACAACCTTCGCGACAGGGGACACGAGCAGTACTTC
13	TRBJ2-3	.	.	TRBV12-3/TRBV12-4	CASSLRRLDTQYF	TGTGCCAGCAGTTTACGGAGACTAGATACGCAGTATTTT
17	TRBJ2-3	many	TRBD2	TRBV12-3/TRBV12-4	CASSFSRTSEHTDTQYF	TGTGCCAGCAGTTTTAGTCGGACTAGCGAACACACAGATACGCAGTATTTT
17	TRBJ2-5	many	TRBD1	TRBV9	CASSVGRGTGYQETQYF	TGTGCCAGCAGCGTAGGAAGGGGGACAGGGTACCAAGAGACCCAGTACTTC
13	TRBJ2-7	many	TRBD1	TRBV20-1	CSANSGGTYEQYF	TGCAGTGCTAACTCAGGGGGCACTTACGAGCAGTACTTC
14	TRBJ2-5	many	TRBD1	TRBV24-1	CATRPGTGDETQYF	TGTGCCACCAGGCCCGGGACAGGGGACGAGACCCAGTACTTC
13	TRBJ2-7	many	TRBD2	TRBV9	CASKPGLAGEQYF	TGTGCCAGCAAACCGGGACTAGCGGGAGAGCAGTACTTC
16	TRBJ2-5	.	.	TRBV5-1	CASSLALQTSQETQYF	TGCGCCAGCAGCTTGGCCTTACAGACATCACAAGAGACCCAGTACTTC
13	TRBJ1-1	many	.	TRBV10-1	CASSVGATTEAFF	TGCGCCAGCAGTGTTGGGGCTACCACTGAAGCTTTCTTT
15	TRBJ1-2	many	.	TRBV5-6	CASSFDTNANYGYTF	TGTGCCAGCAGCTTTGACACCAATGCTAACTATGGCTACACCTTC
15	TRBJ1-5	many	TRBD1	TRBV9	CASSAGQELNQPQHF	TGTGCCAGCAGCGCTGGACAGGAGCTCAATCAGCCCCAGCATTTT
16	TRBJ2-7	many	TRBD2	TRBV7-2	CASSLAPGRESHEQYF	TGTGCCAGCAGCTTAGCCCCAGGGCGGGAGTCCCACGAGCAGTACTTC
13	TRBJ2-7	many	.	TRBV7-8	CASSLTGAYEQYF	TGTGCCAGCAGCTTAACCGGGGCCTACGAGCAGTACTTC
14	TRBJ2-7	many	TRBD2	TRBV20-1	CSASRTSDGGEQYF	TGCAGTGCTAGCCGGACTAGCGATGGGGGCGAGCAGTACTTC
16	TRBJ2-1	many	TRBD2	TRBV5-1	CASSPGGGRAWNEQFF	TGCGCCAGCAGCCCGGGGGGCGGGAGGGCGTGGAATGAGCAGTTCTTC
11	TRBJ2-7	many	.	TRBV29-1	CSVRYTYEQYF	TGCAGCGTAAGGTACACCTACGAGCAGTACTTC
12	TRBJ2-7	many	.	TRBV20-1	CSAPTASYEQYF	TGCAGTGCCCCGACAGCGTCCTACGAGCAGTACTTC
18	TRBJ2-2	many	TRBD2	TRBV10-3	CAISESFRTSGNTGELFF	TGTGCCATCAGTGAGTCGTTCAGGACTAGCGGGAACACCGGGGAGCTGTTTTTT
13	TRBJ1-1	many	.	TRBV5-5	CASTTAAGTEAFF	TGTGCCAGCACCACGGCGGCGGGCACTGAAGCTTTCTTT
13	TRBJ2-2	many	TRBD2	TRBV29-1	CSVRTSGTGELFF	TGCAGCGTAAGAACTAGCGGGACCGGGGAGCTGTTTTTT
15	TRBJ2-5	many	.	TRBV27	CASNSPSGFLETQYF	TGTGCCAGCAACTCACCTTCAGGGTTTTTGGAGACCCAGTACTTC
14	TRBJ1-5	many	TRBD1	TRBV28	CASSPGTGDQPQHF	TGTGCCAGCAGCCCCGGGACAGGGGATCAGCCCCAGCATTTT
13	TRBJ2-7	.	.	TRBV5-1	CGSSGSGTYEQYF	TGCGGCAGCAGTGGGTCGGGTACCTACGAGCAGTACTTC
15	TRBJ2-7	many	TRBD2	TRBV27	CASSRQRGGAYEQYF	TGTGCCAGCAGCCGACAGAGGGGAGGGGCCTACGAGCAGTACTTC